This T cell receptor (beta chain) came from a study of T cell changes during pregnancy in multiple sclerosis. The CDR3 runs to 15 residues. Germline V gives CDR1 SGDLS, CDR2 YYNGEE. Germline trimming cut 0 bases from V and 10 bases from J; bases unmatched to any gene: 9. The repertoire was sequenced with immunoSEQ multiplex PCR; TCRdb's copy has only in-frame clones and lacks some. The data contain about 40,000 clones, approximately 88% of them singletons. This clone appeared once. The receptor was isolated from a female donor in good health, enrolled as a control in a pregnancy study. Sequencing used peripheral blood, obtained in the first trimester of pregnancy. J is TRBJ2-1 and V is TRBV9; 8 nucleotides line up with TRBD2. The CDR3 loop is CASSVDGTRSEEQFF. The DNA of the CDR3 is TGTGCCAGCAGCGTAGATGGGACTAGGAGCGAAGAGCAGTTCTTC.